The present entry profiles one T cell receptor beta chain with its context. Its antigen is not known. The CDR3 sequence is 18 residues long. The V end lost 2 bases, the J end lost 3 bases, and 22 bases lay between the germline ends. The V gene's germline CDR1 is SNHLY and CDR2 FYNNEI. This specimen comes from a study of radiotherapy plus CTLA-4 blockade in lung cancer. Study-wide background: Objective responses were observed in more than 15% of patients, and disease control was achieved by 30% to 40%. Regarding the study as a whole: The study found tumor-derived TCR clones expanded in blood after radiotherapy plus ipilimumab.

Patients in the study, people with chemo-refractory metastatic non-small-cell lung cancer, received focal radiation plus ipilimumab CTLA-4 blockade. TCRdb keeps only in-frame clones here, not all; method: immunoSEQ multiplex PCR. This sample carries 57,000 or so clones, roughly 80% of them seen once, and the ten largest clones take about 4.4%. The starting material was peripheral blood, obtained from a patient treated with radiotherapy plus ipilimumab. J is TRBJ2-5 and V is TRBV2; possible D gene TRBD2, 6 bases. This TCR was sampled from a human donor with non-small cell lung cancer who had a complete response to radiotherapy plus ipilimumab. The CDR3 coding sequence is TGTGCCAGCAGTGAACGGGGGTTAGGTATCCCCCATAAAGAGACCCAGTACTTC. As protein: CASSERGLGIPHKETQYF.